One and the same sample provided the 4 T cell receptor beta chains below, sequenced in a study of response to subunit inactivated influenza vaccine. TCRdb recomputed calls from the RT-PCR reads with MiXCR, one row per CDR3 protein. Of just under 550,000 distinct CDR3 sequences listed, approximately 20% were seen once; the top ten hold approximately 3%. The sample also formed part of further work on T cells expressing NK-cell markers. As reported in that work: 5'RACE template switching built TCR beta cDNA with unique molecular identifiers.

The sample was CD4+ T cells sorted from PBMCs, taken 12 days after vaccination. These receptors originate from a man aged 45-65 years who received an inactivated influenza vaccine.

V and J are TRBV23-1 and TRBJ2-4, with D uncertain. TRBV23-1 counts as an open reading frame of uncertain function. V dropped 0 bases and J dropped 4 bases, with 13 bases sitting between them. CDR3 length: 16 amino acids. CDR3 coding DNA: TGCGCCAGCAGTCAATCTGCCCCTGAACTTAAAAACATTCAGTACTTC. Translating it yields CASSQSAPELKNIQYF.

This clonotype has only a few counts. The J gene is TRBJ1-1, the V gene TRBV12-3 or TRBV12-4; possibly TRBD1 for D (5 bases). V was cut by 2 bases and J by 4 bases, with 11 bases left in between. This CDR3 is built from 14 residues. This CDR3 is CASSLTAQGTEAFF. The CDR3, as DNA: TGTGCCAGCAGTTTAACAGCCCAGGGCACTGAAGCTTTCTTT.

The chain joins TRBV6-4 to TRBJ2-1; a possible D gene is TRBD2 (6 bases). V shed 9 bases and J shed 6 bases, with 18 bases lying between them. The CDR3 length is 14 residues. Germline V CDR1 and CDR2: MRHNA, SNTAGT. CDR3 protein: CARRPRDLVNEQFF. Here the CDR3 DNA reads TGTGCCAGGCGACCCAGGGACTTGGTCAATGAGCAGTTCTTC.

This clonotype has a handful of counts. The gene calls are TRBV5-1 and TRBJ1-2; D is ambiguous. The length of the CDR3 is 15 residues. Germline V lookup: CDR1 SGHRS, CDR2 YFSETQ. V lost 0 bases to trimming and J lost 3 bases, with 12 bases between them. CDR3 amino acids: CASSLGLRTDYGYTF. The CDR3 DNA reads TGCGCCAGCAGCTTGGGCCTTCGGACGGACTATGGCTACACCTTC. The variable domain in full, completed from reference TRBV5-1 and TRBJ1-2, reads KAGVTQTPRYLIKTRGQQVTLSCSPISGHRSVSWYQQTPGQGLQFLFEYFSETQRNKGNFPGRFSGRQFSNSRSEMNVSTLELGDSALYLCASSLGLRTDYGYTFGSGTRLTVV.